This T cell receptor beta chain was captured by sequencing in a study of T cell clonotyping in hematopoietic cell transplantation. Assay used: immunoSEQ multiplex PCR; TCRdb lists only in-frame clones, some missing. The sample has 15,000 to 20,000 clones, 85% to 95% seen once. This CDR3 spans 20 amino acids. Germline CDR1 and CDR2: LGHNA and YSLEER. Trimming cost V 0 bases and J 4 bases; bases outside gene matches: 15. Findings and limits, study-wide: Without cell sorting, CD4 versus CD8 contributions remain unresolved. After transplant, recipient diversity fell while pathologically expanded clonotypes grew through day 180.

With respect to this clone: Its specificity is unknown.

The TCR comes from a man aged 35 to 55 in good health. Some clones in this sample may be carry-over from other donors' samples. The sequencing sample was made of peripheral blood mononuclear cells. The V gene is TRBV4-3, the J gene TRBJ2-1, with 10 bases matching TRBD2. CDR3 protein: CASSQDRIGMASGRYNEQFF. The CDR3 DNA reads TGCGCCAGCAGCCAAGATCGTATAGGGATGGCTAGCGGGAGATACAATGAGCAGTTCTTC.